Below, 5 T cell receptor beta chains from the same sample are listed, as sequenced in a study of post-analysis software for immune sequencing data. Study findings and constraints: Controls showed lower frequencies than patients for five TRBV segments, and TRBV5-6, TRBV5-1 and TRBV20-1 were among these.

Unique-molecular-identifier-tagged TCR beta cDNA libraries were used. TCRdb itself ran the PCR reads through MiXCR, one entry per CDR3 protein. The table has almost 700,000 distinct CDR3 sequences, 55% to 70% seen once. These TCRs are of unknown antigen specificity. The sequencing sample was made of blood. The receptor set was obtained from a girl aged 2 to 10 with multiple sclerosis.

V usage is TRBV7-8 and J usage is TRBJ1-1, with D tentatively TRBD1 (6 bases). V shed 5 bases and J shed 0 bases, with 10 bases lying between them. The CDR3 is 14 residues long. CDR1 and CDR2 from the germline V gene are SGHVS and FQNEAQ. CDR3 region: CASSPGHMNTEAFF. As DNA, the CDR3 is TGTGCCAGCAGCCCGGGACACATGAACACTGAAGCTTTCTTT.

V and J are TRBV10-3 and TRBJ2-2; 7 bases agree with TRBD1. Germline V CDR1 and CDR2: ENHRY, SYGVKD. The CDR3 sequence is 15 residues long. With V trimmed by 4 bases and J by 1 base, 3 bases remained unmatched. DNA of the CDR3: TGTGCCATCAGTGTACGACAGGGGAACACCGGGGAGCTGTTTTTT. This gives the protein CAISVRQGNTGELFF.

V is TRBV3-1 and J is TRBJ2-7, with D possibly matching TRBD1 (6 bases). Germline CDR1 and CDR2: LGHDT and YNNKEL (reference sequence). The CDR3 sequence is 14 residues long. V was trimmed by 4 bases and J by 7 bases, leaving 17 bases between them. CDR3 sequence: CASSLPGQLNEQYF. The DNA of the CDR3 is TGTGCCAGCAGCCTGCCTGGACAGCTCAATGAGCAGTACTTC.

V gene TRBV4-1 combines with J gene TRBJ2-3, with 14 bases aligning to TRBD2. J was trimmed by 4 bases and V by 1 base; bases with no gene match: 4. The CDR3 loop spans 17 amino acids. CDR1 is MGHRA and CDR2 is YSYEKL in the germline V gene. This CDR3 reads CASSQGSTSGRADTQYF. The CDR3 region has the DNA TGCGCCAGCAGCCAAGGGTCGACTAGCGGGAGGGCAGATACGCAGTATTTT.

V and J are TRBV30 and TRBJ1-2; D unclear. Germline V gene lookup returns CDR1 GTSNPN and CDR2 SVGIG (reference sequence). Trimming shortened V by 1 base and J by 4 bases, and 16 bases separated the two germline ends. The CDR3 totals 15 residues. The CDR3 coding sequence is TGTGCCTGGAGTGAGGCTGACGGGGATTTCTATGGCTACACCTTC. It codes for CAWSEADGDFYGYTF.